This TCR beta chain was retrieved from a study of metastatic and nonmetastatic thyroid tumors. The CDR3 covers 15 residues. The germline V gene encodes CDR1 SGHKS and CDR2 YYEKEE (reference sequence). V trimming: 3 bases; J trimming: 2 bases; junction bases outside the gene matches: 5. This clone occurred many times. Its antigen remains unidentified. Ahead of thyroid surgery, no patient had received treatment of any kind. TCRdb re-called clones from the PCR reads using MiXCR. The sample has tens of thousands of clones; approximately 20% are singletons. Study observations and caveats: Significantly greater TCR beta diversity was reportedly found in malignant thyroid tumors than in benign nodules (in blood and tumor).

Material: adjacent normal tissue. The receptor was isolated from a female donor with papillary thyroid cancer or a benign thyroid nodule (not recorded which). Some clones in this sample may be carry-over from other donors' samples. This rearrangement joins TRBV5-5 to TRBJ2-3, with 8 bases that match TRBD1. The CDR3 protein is CASSWRQGITDTQYF. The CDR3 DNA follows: TGTGCCAGCAGCTGGAGACAGGGGATCACAGATACGCAGTATTTT.